The rows below give T cell receptor beta chains drawn from one sample of a study of blood T cell repertoires in COVID-19. Assay: immunoSEQ multiplex PCR; the TCRdb copy retains only in-frame clones and omits some. The sample consists of about 330,000 clones, roughly 85% of them appearing once. The sequenced material came from peripheral blood. All receptors derive from a human donor in a cohort sampled during active COVID-19. The CDR3 runs from the conserved cysteine through the conserved F or W. The order of the fields is D gene, J gene, CDR3 length, V gene, CDR3 protein. D genes are given only for firm matches.

>.|TRBJ1-2|14|TRBV18
CASSPQGQGYGYTF
>.|TRBJ1-2|17|TRBV7-9
CASSLFRGTLQGYGYTF
>.|TRBJ2-7|12|TRBV7-2
CASSSSYYEQYF
>.|TRBJ1-2|11|TRBV6-5
CASGANYGYTF
>.|TRBJ1-1|15|TRBV25-1
CASTLTYQGNTEAFF
>.|TRBJ1-6|15|TRBV6-2/TRBV6-3
CASSYSSRPITPLHF
>TRBD1|TRBJ1-1|17|TRBV5-1
CASSLGTGGLENTEAFF
>.|TRBJ1-1|15|TRBV5-1
CASSLLTGSNTEAFF
>.|TRBJ2-5|15|TRBV7-3
CASSLTLATQETQYF
>.|TRBJ2-5|14|TRBV18
CASSPNPGQETQYF
>.|TRBJ1-4|15|TRBV5-1
CASSFAGALNEKLFF
>.|TRBJ1-5|14|TRBV7-6
CASSLGGGGQPQHF
>TRBD1|TRBJ2-1|19|TRBV7-3
CASSLISGGAPRVGNEQFF
>.|TRBJ1-5|13|TRBV2
CASSAGFDQPQHF
>.|TRBJ2-7|18|TRBV7-2
CASSVGLRDSLSSYEQYF
>TRBD2|TRBJ2-5|16|TRBV4-2
CASSQEGIAGGETQYF
>.|TRBJ1-1|14|TRBV29-1
CSVRGGAMNTEAFF
>TRBD1|TRBJ1-3|20|TRBV20-1
CSASSTGTVEAPYSGNTIYF
>.|TRBJ2-7|16|TRBV5-6
CASSNELGLFSYEQYF
>.|TRBJ2-1|17|TRBV27
CASSLLRMRASYNEQFF
>.|TRBJ1-3|14|TRBV30
CAWTDPGLGNTIYF
>TRBD2|TRBJ2-1|13|TRBV10-2
CASILAGGNEQFF
>TRBD1|TRBJ1-2|13|TRBV6-5
CASSLTGLFGYTF
>.|TRBJ2-1|15|TRBV19
CASKEPGSTYNEQFF
>.|TRBJ1-2|13|TRBV7-9
CASSLGRDYSYTF
>.|TRBJ2-7|14|TRBV14
CASSQVAGTYEQYF
>.|TRBJ1-6|14|TRBV3-1/TRBV3-2
CASSQRDYNSPLHF
>.|TRBJ1-2|17|TRBV7-9
CASSKWAGLQGFSGYTF
>TRBD2|TRBJ2-7|13|TRBV19
CASSIPLGGEQYF
>TRBD1|TRBJ2-3|16|TRBV11-3
CASSFGGTGTSDTQYF
>.|TRBJ1-2|14|TRBV30
CAWSSYGGDYGYTF
>.|TRBJ1-1|13|TRBV19
CASKVTANTEAFF
>.|TRBJ1-1|11|TRBV19
CASSSTGNGFF
>TRBD1|TRBJ2-7|14|TRBV30
CAWYPTGSPYEQYF
>TRBD2|TRBJ2-7|13|TRBV2
CASRGTSAGEQYF
>.|TRBJ1-6|12|TRBV5-4
CASSFLDSPLHF
>TRBD2|TRBJ2-1|17|TRBV7-3
CASSLLPTSGFNNEQFF
>.|TRBJ1-2|12|TRBV30
CAWTLGDGGYTF
>.|TRBJ1-1|13|TRBV9
CASSVASNTEAFF
>.|TRBJ2-3|15|TRBV7-2
CASSPGLGSTDTQYF
>.|TRBJ2-5|13|TRBV12-3/TRBV12-4
CASSFLDRETQYF
>.|TRBJ2-2|16|TRBV6-5
CASSYIGLANTGELFF
>TRBD1|TRBJ1-2|13|TRBV6-5
CASSAGTVVGYTF
>.|TRBJ2-3|12|TRBV7-3
CASSLTGLTQYF
>.|TRBJ1-1|15|TRBV5-6
CASSLVWRTDHEAFF
>TRBD1|TRBJ1-2|13|TRBV6-5
CASTRTGAYGYTF
>.|TRBJ1-6|15|TRBV5-8
CASSFRTSYNSPLHF
>TRBD2|TRBJ2-3|16|TRBV14
CASSWRTSGIADTQYF
>.|TRBJ2-5|15|TRBV5-8
CASSLRLQSAETQYF